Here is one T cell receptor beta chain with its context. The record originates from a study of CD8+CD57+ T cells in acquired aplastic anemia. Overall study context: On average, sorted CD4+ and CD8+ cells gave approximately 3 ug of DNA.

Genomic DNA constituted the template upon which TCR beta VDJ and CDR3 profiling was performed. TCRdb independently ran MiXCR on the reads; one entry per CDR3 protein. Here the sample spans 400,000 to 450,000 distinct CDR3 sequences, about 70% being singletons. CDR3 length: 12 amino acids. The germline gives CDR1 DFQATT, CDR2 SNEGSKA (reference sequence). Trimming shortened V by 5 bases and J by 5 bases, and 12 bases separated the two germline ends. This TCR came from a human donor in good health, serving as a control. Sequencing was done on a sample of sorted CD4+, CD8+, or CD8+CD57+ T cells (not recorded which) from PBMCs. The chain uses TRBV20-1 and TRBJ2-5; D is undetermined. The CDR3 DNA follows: TGCAGTGCTGTGGACCCTCCGGAGACCCAGTACTTC. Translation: CSAVDPPETQYF.